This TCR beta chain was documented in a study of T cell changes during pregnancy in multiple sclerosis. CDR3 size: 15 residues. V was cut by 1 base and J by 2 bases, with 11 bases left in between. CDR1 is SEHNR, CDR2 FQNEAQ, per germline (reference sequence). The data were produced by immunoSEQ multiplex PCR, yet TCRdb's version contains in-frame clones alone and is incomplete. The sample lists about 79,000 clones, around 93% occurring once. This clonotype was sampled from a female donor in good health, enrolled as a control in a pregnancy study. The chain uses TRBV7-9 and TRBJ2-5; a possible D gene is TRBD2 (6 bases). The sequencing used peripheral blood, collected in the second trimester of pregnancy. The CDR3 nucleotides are TGTGCCAGCAGCTTAGTGTCCGGGGGTCAAGAGACCCAGTACTTC. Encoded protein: CASSLVSGGQETQYF.